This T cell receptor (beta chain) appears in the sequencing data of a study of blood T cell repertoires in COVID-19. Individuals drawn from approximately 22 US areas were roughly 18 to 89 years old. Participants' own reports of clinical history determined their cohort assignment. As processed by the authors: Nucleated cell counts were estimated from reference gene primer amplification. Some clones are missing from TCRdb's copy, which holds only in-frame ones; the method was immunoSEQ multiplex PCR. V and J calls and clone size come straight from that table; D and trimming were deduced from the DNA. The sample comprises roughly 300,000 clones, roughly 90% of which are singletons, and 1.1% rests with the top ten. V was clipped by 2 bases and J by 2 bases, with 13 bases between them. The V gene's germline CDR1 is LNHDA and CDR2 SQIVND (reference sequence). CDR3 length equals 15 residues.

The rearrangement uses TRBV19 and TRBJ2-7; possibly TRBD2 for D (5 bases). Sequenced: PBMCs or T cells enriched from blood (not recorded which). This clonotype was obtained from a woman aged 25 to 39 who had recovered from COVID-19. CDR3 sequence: CASSITVALAYEQYF. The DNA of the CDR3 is TGTGCCAGTAGTATAACGGTAGCGCTAGCCTACGAGCAGTACTTC.